The clone carrying this TCR beta chain has just a few counts. Its cognate antigen is unknown. The data were taken from a study of cytomegalovirus exposure and HLA in healthy donors. Sequenced by immunoSEQ multiplex PCR; TCRdb stores in-frame clones only, minus some. Among approximately 200,000 clones listed, approximately 82% were seen once. Study results and limitations: Many donors carried some public TCRs, although rarity characterized most TCR sequences. It was reportedly the case that the classifier diagnosed cytomegalovirus status with high specificity and sensitivity. Cytomegalovirus-associated TCR beta chains were listed, numbering roughly 150. In vitro work confirmed that a few CMV-associated chains recognize CMV antigens.

CDR3 length: 11 amino acids. Trimming took 5 bases from V and 7 from J, leaving 9 bases between them. CDR1 MDHEN and CDR2 SYDVKM come from the germline V gene. The TCR originated in a woman in her thirties in good health and CMV-seropositive. Input material: PBMCs. The chain joins TRBV28 to TRBJ2-7, with a tentative D call TRBD2 (6 bases). CDR3 sequence reads: CASSPSGEQYF. The CDR3 DNA is TGTGCCAGCAGTCCAAGCGGGGAGCAGTACTTC.